These 5 T cell receptor beta chains share one sample of origin, sequenced in a study of cytomegalovirus exposure and HLA in healthy donors. Use of 60 Vbeta and 13 Jbeta primers characterized the PCR. Data came from immunoSEQ multiplex PCR; TCRdb stores just in-frame clones and leaves some out. This table holds 150,000 to 200,000 clones, around four fifths found once. Sequenced material: PBMCs. The receptor source for this set is a female donor in good health and CMV-seronegative.

The rearrangement uses TRBV6-5 and TRBJ2-3, with 9 bases aligning to TRBD1. Looked up from germline, CDR1 is MNHEY and CDR2 is SVGAGI. CDR3 length equals 16 residues. The junction had 2 bases not matched to a gene; V was cut back by 0 bases and J by 1 base. CDR3 loop: CASSYSRTGGTDTQYF. The DNA for the CDR3 is TGTGCCAGCAGTTACTCCCGGACAGGGGGCACAGATACGCAGTATTTT.

This rearrangement joins TRBV29-1 to TRBJ2-1; 7 nucleotides line up with TRBD1. The CDR3 totals 11 residues. The V segment lost 6 bases and the J segment 10 bases; nucleotides outside the gene matches: 6. CDR1 SQVTM and CDR2 ANQGSEA come from the germline V gene. The chain's CDR3 is CSVPRTGEQFF. CDR3 nucleotide sequence: TGCAGCGTCCCCAGGACAGGAGAGCAGTTCTTC.

The chain couples TRBV6-6 to TRBJ1-5, with D tentatively TRBD1 (5 bases). CDR1 and CDR2 from the germline V gene are MNHNY and SVGAGI (reference sequence). CDR3 length equals 12 residues. Trimming left V 6 bases short and J 5 bases short, with 8 bases between. CDR3 sequence reads: CASRKQDQPQHF. CDR3 sequence (DNA): TGTGCCAGCAGGAAACAGGATCAGCCCCAGCATTTT.

The V call is TRBV19, the J call TRBJ1-1; the D is unclear. This CDR3 region has 12 residues. Germline CDR1 reads LNHDA; CDR2 reads SQIVND (reference sequence). Deletions cut 4 bases from V and 1 base from J, with 4 bases between. The CDR3 coding sequence is TGTGCCAGTAGTACGTGGAACACTGAAGCTTTCTTT. This encodes CASSTWNTEAFF.

The rearrangement uses TRBV4-1 and TRBJ2-7, with a weak D call TRBD2 (6 bases). V dropped 4 bases and J dropped 2 bases, with 12 bases sitting between them. This CDR3 spans 14 amino acids. Germline V lookup: CDR1 MGHRA, CDR2 YSYEKL. For the CDR3, the DNA is TGCGCCAGCAGCCCCAGCGGGTCCCCCTACGAGCAGTACTTC. Residues: CASSPSGSPYEQYF.